This T cell receptor (beta chain) appears in the sequencing data of a study of blood T cells in healthy people across ages. The authors extracted at least 6 micrograms of total RNA per sample. Notes on the study in general: Diversity of TCR beta per million T cells declined in a roughly linear way with age.

With respect to this clonotype: What it binds is not known.

For the second PCR, which ran for about 6 to 12 cycles, a sample-barcoded 5' primer and a J-beta primer mix were used. TCRdb recomputed calls from the 5' RACE reads with MiXCR, one row per CDR3 protein. The sample has around 1.5 million distinct CDR3 sequences, 42% seen once; the top ten hold under 8%. Sequences were obtained from blood. The sequence was obtained from a woman aged 18-29 years in good health.

The CDR3 bases are TGTGCCAGCAGTTTACTAGTACTAGCGGGGGGGCCTAAAGATACGCAGTATTTT. Protein sequence: CASSLLVLAGGPKDTQYF. The V gene is TRBV27, the J gene TRBJ2-3, with TRBD2 matching 13 bases. CDR3 length equals 18 residues. V was pared by 2 bases and J by 5 bases, with 10 bases of the junction left unmatched. Germline CDR1 reads MNHEY; CDR2 reads SMNVEV (reference sequence).